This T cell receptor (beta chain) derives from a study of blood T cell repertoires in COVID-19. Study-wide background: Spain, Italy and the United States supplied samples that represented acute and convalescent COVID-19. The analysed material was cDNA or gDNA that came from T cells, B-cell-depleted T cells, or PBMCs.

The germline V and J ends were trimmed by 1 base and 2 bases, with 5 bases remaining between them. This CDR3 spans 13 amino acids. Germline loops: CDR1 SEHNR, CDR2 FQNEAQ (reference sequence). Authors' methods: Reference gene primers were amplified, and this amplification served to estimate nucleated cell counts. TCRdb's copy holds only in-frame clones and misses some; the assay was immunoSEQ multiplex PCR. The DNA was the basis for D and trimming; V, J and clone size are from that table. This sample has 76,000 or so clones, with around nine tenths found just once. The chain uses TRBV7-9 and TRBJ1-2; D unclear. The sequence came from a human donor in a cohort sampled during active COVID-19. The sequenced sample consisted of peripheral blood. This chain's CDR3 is CASSLGVNYGYTF. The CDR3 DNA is TGTGCCAGCAGCTTAGGCGTAAACTATGGCTACACCTTC.